This T cell receptor (beta chain) was documented in a study of T-cell memory formation after mild COVID-19. Study-wide background: TCR clusters were mostly donor specific. Whole-study results and caveats: Contracting clones localized mainly to CM and EM when CD4+ and mainly to EMRA when CD8+. Pre-infection memory harbored some responding clones, suggesting cross-reactive memory joined.

Of note for this clonotype: Its cognate antigen is unknown.

MiXCR, run by TCRdb on the 5' RACE reads, gives a single entry per CDR3 protein. Here the sample spans a few hundred thousand distinct CDR3 sequences, 16% being singletons. The source is a man aged 18 to 30 who had mild COVID-19 (a few samples of this study predate the infection). Cell type and time point are not known. The sequenced material came from PBMCs or a T cell subset sorted from them (not recorded which).

Here the CDR3 reads CASSLSGVTTQYF. CDR3 DNA sequence: TGTGCCAGCAGCTTATCTGGTGTTACGACCCAGTACTTC. This chain uses TRBV11-2 with TRBJ2-5; D uncertain. The CDR3 consists of 13 residues. CDR1 is SGHAT, CDR2 FQNNGV, per germline. The V gene lost 2 bases and the J gene lost 7 bases, with 11 bases spanning the gap. The variable domain in full, completed from reference TRBV11-2 and TRBJ2-5, reads EAGVAQSPRYKIIEKRQSVAFWCNPISGHATLYWYQQILGQGPKLLIQFQNNGVVDDSQLPKDRFSAERLKGVDSTLKIQPAKLEDSAVYLCASSLSGVTTQYFGPGTRLLVL.